A selection of T cell receptor beta chains follows, all from one sample in a study of blood T cells in healthy people across ages. From the 5' RACE reads, TCRdb called clonotypes with MiXCR, one entry per CDR3 protein. The sample lists over a million distinct CDR3 sequences; 45% were seen once. Sequenced material: blood. The receptors come from a woman aged 55-69 years in good health. The CDR3 runs from the conserved cysteine through the conserved F or W. A D gene is named only where the DNA matches it firmly. Clone size is stated in some rows and not others, as once, few, many or a class when expanded.

>TRBV3-1|TRBJ1-2|NA|NA|15
CASSPRGDRGYGYTF
TGTGCCAGCAGCCCCCGGGGGGATCGAGGCTATGGCTACACCTTC
>TRBV6-1|TRBJ2-5|NA|NA|15
CASSPLQGFLETQYF
TGTGCCAGCAGCCCTCTACAGGGTTTTTTAGAGACCCAGTACTTC
>TRBV6-5|TRBJ2-1|NA|few|14
CASSYPTRGNEQFF
TGTGCCAGCAGTTACCCAACGCGGGGCAATGAGCAGTTCTTC
>TRBV29-1|TRBJ2-1|TRBD2|NA|13
CSVEERGLDEQFF
TGCAGCGTTGAAGAGCGGGGACTAGATGAGCAGTTCTTC
>TRBV12-3/TRBV12-4|TRBJ1-5|NA|NA|14
CASSWEGSDQPQHF
TGTGCCAGCAGTTGGGAGGGAAGCGATCAGCCCCAGCATTTT
>TRBV5-5|TRBJ2-7|NA|few|14
CASSFRGERYEQYF
TGTGCCAGCAGCTTTCGAGGGGAAAGGTACGAGCAGTACTTC
>TRBV27|TRBJ2-7|TRBD1|NA|15
CASSLVQGATYEQYF
TGTGCCAGCAGTTTAGTCCAGGGGGCTACCTACGAGCAGTACTTC
>TRBV29-1|TRBJ1-1|NA|few|14
CSVEVQGQNTEAFF
TGCAGCGTTGAGGTACAGGGACAAAACACTGAAGCTTTCTTT
>TRBV4-1|TRBJ2-3|NA|NA|16
CASSFRRSANTDTQYF
TGTGCCAGCAGCTTTAGGAGGTCAGCTAACACAGATACGCAGTATTTT
>TRBV5-1|TRBJ2-5|NA|NA|14
CASSFRTKQETQYF
TGCGCCAGCAGCTTTAGAACAAAACAAGAGACCCAGTACTTC
>TRBV6-2/TRBV6-3|TRBJ2-2|TRBD2|NA|15
CASRRLAGDAGELFF
TGTGCCAGCAGGCGACTAGCGGGAGATGCCGGGGAGCTGTTTTTT
>TRBV11-2|TRBJ2-7|NA|NA|15
CASSFFGQGRNEQYF
TGTGCCAGCAGCTTCTTCGGGCAGGGGCGAAACGAGCAGTACTTC
>TRBV27|TRBJ2-1|TRBD2|NA|14
CASSPGLAVYEQFF
TGTGCCAGCAGTCCGGGACTAGCGGTCTATGAGCAGTTCTTC
>TRBV29-1|TRBJ2-1|NA|NA|17
CSVEAQGERKPDNEQFF
TGCAGCGTTGAAGCCCAGGGAGAAAGAAAGCCTGACAATGAGCAGTTCTTC
>TRBV27|TRBJ1-2|NA|NA|16
CASSLGRPAGRGDYTF
TGTGCCAGCAGTTTAGGGAGGCCGGCGGGACGTGGTGACTACACCTTC
>TRBV9|TRBJ1-1|NA|NA|14
CASSVGGGGTEAFF
TGTGCCAGCAGCGTAGGAGGGGGGGGCACTGAAGCTTTCTTT
>TRBV27|TRBJ2-7|TRBD2|NA|19
CASSLGPTSGGDYYYEQYF
TGTGCCAGCAGTTTAGGGCCGACTAGCGGGGGTGATTACTACTACGAGCAGTACTTC
>TRBV6-1|TRBJ2-7|NA|NA|14
CATNDRGRNYEQYF
TGTGCCACCAACGACCGAGGACGAAACTACGAGCAGTACTTC
>TRBV12-3/TRBV12-4|TRBJ2-1|TRBD2|NA|15
CASSRAGGPDNEQFF
TGTGCCAGCAGTCGGGCGGGAGGGCCTGACAATGAGCAGTTCTTC
>TRBV6-5|TRBJ2-7|TRBD1|NA|13
CASSNRGPYEQYF
TGTGCCAGCAGCAACAGGGGGCCGTACGAGCAGTACTTC
>TRBV20-1|TRBJ2-3|TRBD2|NA|16
CSVTSNSGSGTDTQYF
TGCAGTGTCACGTCAAATAGCGGGAGCGGCACAGATACGCAGTATTTT
>TRBV6-1|TRBJ2-2|NA|few|11
CASSGIGELFF
TGTGCCAGTAGCGGAATCGGGGAGCTGTTTTTT
>TRBV16|TRBJ2-1|TRBD2|NA|15
CASSQHTSGSNEQFF
TGTGCCAGCAGCCAACACACTAGCGGGAGCAATGAGCAGTTCTTC
>TRBV6-1|TRBJ2-3|NA|few|13
CAIQGSDTDTQYF
TGTGCCATTCAGGGTTCTGACACAGATACGCAGTATTTT
>TRBV5-1|TRBJ2-1|TRBD2|many|15
CASGEAGGNYNEQFF
TGCGCCAGCGGAGAAGCGGGAGGGAACTACAATGAGCAGTTCTTC
>TRBV7-9|TRBJ1-4|NA|many|18
CASSTERGGLTANEKLFF
TGTGCCAGCAGCACGGAAAGGGGCGGATTAACCGCTAATGAAAAACTGTTTTTT
>TRBV9|TRBJ2-2|NA|NA|13
CVSSVVGTGELFF
TGTGTCAGCAGCGTAGTGGGCACCGGGGAGCTGTTTTTT
>TRBV7-2|TRBJ2-5|NA|NA|15
CASSLVPGMGETQYF
TGTGCCAGCAGCTTAGTACCAGGGATGGGAGAGACCCAGTACTTC
>TRBV11-2|TRBJ1-4|NA|NA|14
CASRAIRGDEKLFF
TGTGCCAGCAGGGCTATTCGGGGGGATGAAAAACTGTTTTTT
>TRBV29-1|TRBJ2-7|TRBD2|NA|15
CSVDAMGGTYNEQYF
TGCAGCGTTGACGCGATGGGAGGGACCTACAATGAGCAGTACTTC
>TRBV28|TRBJ2-2|TRBD1|NA|14
CASSLGTGVGELFF
TGTGCCAGCAGTTTAGGGACAGGGGTCGGGGAGCTGTTTTTT
>TRBV2|TRBJ2-7|NA|NA|13
CASIGDSGYEQYF
TGTGCCAGCATAGGAGACTCTGGCTACGAGCAGTACTTC
>TRBV15|TRBJ2-7|TRBD1|few|15
CATSRDDRATYEQYF
TGTGCCACCAGCAGAGATGACAGGGCCACCTACGAGCAGTACTTC
>TRBV5-1|TRBJ1-4|NA|NA|14
CASQGSGQREKLFF
TGCGCCAGCCAAGGGAGTGGGCAGCGTGAAAAACTGTTTTTT
>TRBV7-9|TRBJ2-1|TRBD2|once|18
CASSLGGGLAGEYDEQFF
TGTGCCAGCAGCTTAGGGGGGGGACTAGCGGGAGAGTACGATGAGCAGTTCTTC
>TRBV4-2|TRBJ1-2|NA|few|16
CASSQDLSGERYGYTF
TGTGCCAGCAGCCAAGATCTAAGTGGGGAACGCTATGGCTACACCTTC
>TRBV27|TRBJ2-4|NA|NA|15
CASRPFGGSFREQYF
TGTGCCAGCAGACCCTTCGGGGGATCCTTTCGGGAGCAGTACTTC
>TRBV4-3|TRBJ1-4|TRBD1|NA|16
CASSQERTGRGEKLFF
TGCGCCAGCAGCCAAGAGCGGACAGGGCGGGGCGAAAAACTGTTTTTT
>TRBV6-5|TRBJ1-1|NA|few|14
CASSPRRGGSEAFF
TGTGCCAGCAGTCCCCGGAGGGGGGGCTCTGAAGCTTTCTTT
>TRBV5-6|TRBJ1-2|TRBD1|NA|17
CASSLDYNRGVVRGYTF
TGTGCCAGCAGCTTGGACTACAACAGGGGCGTTGTCCGCGGCTACACCTTC
>TRBV5-1|TRBJ2-3|TRBD2|NA|15
CASSLKTSGTDTQYF
TGCGCCAGCAGCTTGAAGACTAGCGGCACAGATACGCAGTATTTT
>TRBV29-1|TRBJ2-3|NA|NA|14
CSVEGDGGTDTQYF
TGCAGCGTTGAAGGTGACGGGGGCACAGATACGCAGTATTTT
>TRBV5-1|TRBJ2-7|TRBD1|few|14
CASSLVQGNYEQYF
TGCGCCAGCAGCTTGGTACAGGGGAACTACGAGCAGTACTTC
>TRBV18|TRBJ2-7|NA|NA|15
CASSHTRESSYEQYF
TGTGCCAGCTCGCACACCCGTGAAAGCTCCTACGAGCAGTACTTC
>TRBV24-1|TRBJ2-7|NA|NA|14
CATEIPSITYEQYF
TGTGCCACTGAGATTCCTTCAATAACCTACGAGCAGTACTTC
>TRBV5-1|TRBJ2-5|TRBD2|NA|14
CASRGSGLQETQYF
TGCGCCAGCAGGGGTAGCGGGCTTCAAGAGACCCAGTACTTC
>TRBV11-3|TRBJ2-3|NA|few|15
CASSVGQRRTDTQYF
TGTGCCAGCAGCGTAGGACAGAGACGCACAGATACGCAGTATTTT
>TRBV12-5|TRBJ2-5|TRBD2|NA|15
CASAMTSGRWETQYF
TGTGCTAGTGCCATGACTAGCGGGAGATGGGAGACCCAGTACTTC
>TRBV11-1|TRBJ2-1|NA|once|15
CASRGEALSYNEQFF
TGTGCCAGCAGGGGGGAGGCACTCTCCTACAATGAGCAGTTCTTC
>TRBV20-1|TRBJ2-1|NA|NA|17
CSAWGGAGPLTYNEQFF
TGCAGTGCTTGGGGCGGGGCGGGCCCCTTAACCTACAATGAGCAGTTCTTC
>TRBV28|TRBJ1-2|NA|few|14
CASSSSGTPGGYTF
TGTGCCAGCAGTTCATCGGGCACCCCGGGAGGCTACACCTTC
>TRBV7-2|TRBJ2-7|TRBD2|once|14
CASSLSGLYYKQYF
TGTGCCAGCAGCTTATCGGGACTATACTACAAGCAGTACTTC
>TRBV5-1|TRBJ2-1|NA|few|14
CASADVRGTNEQFF
TGCGCCAGCGCCGACGTCCGTGGGACCAATGAGCAGTTCTTC
>TRBV6-5|TRBJ2-7|TRBD2|NA|16
CASSYSMIAGSYEQYF
TGTGCCAGCAGTTACTCGATGATAGCGGGAAGCTACGAGCAGTACTTC
>TRBV12-3/TRBV12-4|TRBJ2-5|NA|NA|12
CASRFGADEQYF
TGTGCCAGCAGATTCGGGGCAGATGAGCAGTACTTC